What follows are 28 T cell receptor beta chains derived from one specimen sequenced in a study of blood T cell repertoires in COVID-19. Here immunoSEQ multiplex PCR was the method, and the copy in TCRdb shows in-frame clones only, minus some. The data hold some 150,000 clones, with around 86% observed a single time. Sequencing used peripheral blood. The receptors here all came from a human donor in a cohort sampled during active COVID-19.

This clone was seen only a few times. The V gene is TRBV7-8, the J gene TRBJ1-6; 9 bases agree with TRBD1. V lost 3 bases to trimming and J lost 9 bases; unmatched junction nucleotides: 3. The CDR3 is 14 residues long. Germline V gives CDR1 SGHVS, CDR2 FQNEAQ. Here the CDR3 DNA reads TGTGCCAGCAGCTTGGACAGGGGCACTTCACCCCTCCACTTT. Residues: CASSLDRGTSPLHF.

The chain employs TRBV3-1 (or the pseudogene TRBV3-2) and TRBJ1-1; weak D call: TRBD1 (5 bases). V was cut by 1 base and J by 1 base, with 10 bases left in between. Germline CDR1 reads LGHDT; CDR2 reads YNNKEL (reference sequence). This CDR3 has 15 residues. CDR3 region: CASSQVHRPNTEAFF. The CDR3 nucleotides are TGTGCCAGCAGCCAAGTTCACAGGCCGAACACTGAAGCTTTCTTT.

CDR3 sequence (DNA): TGTGCCAGCAGCTTAGGAGGAGGGGGCGAGGACATTCAGTACTTC. It codes for CASSLGGGGEDIQYF. The chain recombines TRBV7-9 with TRBJ2-4; a possible D gene is TRBD1 (7 bases). With 1 base removed from V and 8 bases from J, the gap between germline ends came to 15 bases. The CDR3 is made up of 15 amino acids. Germline CDR1 and CDR2: SEHNR and FQNEAQ (reference sequence).

The V and J genes are TRBV11-2 and TRBJ2-1, with D hard to call. Trimming removed 4 bases from V and 7 bases from J, with 8 bases in between. Germline V CDR1 and CDR2: SGHAT, FQNNGV. The CDR3 extends over 12 amino acids. CDR3 in DNA: TGTGCCAGCAGCTCCAGGTGGAATGAGCAGTTCTTC. Translating gives CASSSRWNEQFF. Using reference TRBV11-2 and TRBJ2-1 for the parts outside the CDR3, the full variable domain is EAGVAQSPRYKIIEKRQSVAFWCNPISGHATLYWYQQILGQGPKLLIQFQNNGVVDDSQLPKDRFSAERLKGVDSTLKIQPAKLEDSAVYLCASSSRWNEQFFGPGTRLTVL.

This sequence joins TRBV19 and TRBJ1-5; D may be TRBD1 (6 bases). Deletions cut 3 bases from V and 0 bases from J, with 15 bases between. The CDR3 covers 17 residues. The germline V gene encodes CDR1 LNHDA and CDR2 SQIVND (reference sequence). For the CDR3, the DNA is TGTGCCAGTAGTATTCGGGGAAGGGGACATAGCAATCAGCCCCAGCATTTT. This encodes CASSIRGRGHSNQPQHF. Combining the CDR3 with reference TRBV19 and TRBJ1-5 gives the whole variable domain DGGITQSPKYLFRKEGQNVTLSCEQNLNHDAMYWYRQDPGQGLRLIYYSQIVNDFQKGDIAEGYSVSREKKESFPLTVTSAQKNPTAFYLCASSIRGRGHSNQPQHFGDGTRLSIL.

This clone was seen a few times. The J gene is TRBJ2-1, the V gene TRBV2; 10 nucleotides match TRBD2. The CDR3 is 12 residues long. CDR1 is SNHLY and CDR2 is FYNNEI in the germline V gene. V trimming: 8 bases; J trimming: 8 bases; junction bases outside the gene matches: 3. The CDR3 sequence is CASELAGHEQFF. The CDR3, as DNA: TGTGCCAGCGAACTAGCGGGACATGAGCAGTTCTTC.

CDR3 sequence reads: CASSELDQETQYF. The CDR3, as DNA: TGCGCCAGCAGTGAGCTCGACCAAGAGACCCAGTACTTC. The chain joins TRBV10-2 to TRBJ2-5, with D hard to call. V lost 2 bases and J 0 bases, leaving 4 bases between the germline ends. The CDR3 sequence is 13 residues long. The germline gives CDR1 WSHSY, CDR2 SAAADI.

The chain has TRBV27 and TRBJ2-2, with D hard to call. The CDR3 spans 12 residues. Germline-derived CDR1 and CDR2 are MNHEY and SMNVEV (reference sequence). V was clipped by 5 bases and J by 6 bases, with 7 bases between them. The chain's CDR3 is CASSPRSGELFF. The CDR3 DNA reads TGTGCCAGCAGTCCACGGTCCGGGGAGCTGTTTTTT.

This clone has only one observation. The gene calls are TRBV4-1 and TRBJ2-7; 7 bases agree with TRBD1. V gave up 1 base and J gave up 1 base; unmatched junction bases: 7. The CDR3 extends over 16 amino acids. Germline assignment: CDR1 MGHRA and CDR2 YSYEKL. The CDR3 nucleotides read TGCGCCAGCAGCCAAGTTTACGGGACAGTATCCTACGAGCAGTACTTC. Translation: CASSQVYGTVSYEQYF.

The J gene is TRBJ2-2, the V gene TRBV5-6; TRBD1 agrees at 9 bases. The CDR3 sequence is 14 residues long. Germline values: CDR1 SGHDT, CDR2 YYEEEE. V dropped 4 bases and J dropped 5; count of bases not matched to a gene: 3. The CDR3 bases are TGTGCCAGCAGCACGACAGGGGGAACCGGGGAGCTGTTTTTT. Its protein is CASSTTGGTGELFF.

J is TRBJ2-3 and V is TRBV12-3 or TRBV12-4; 7 bases line up with TRBD1. This CDR3 has 13 residues. The trim removed 9 bases at V and 0 bases at J, leaving 3 bases unmatched. The DNA for the CDR3 is TGTGCCAGTAGGACAGGTAGCACAGATACGCAGTATTTT. This sequence encodes CASRTGSTDTQYF.

The chain carries TRBV27 and TRBJ2-2; D gene unclear. This CDR3 comprises 14 residues. V shed 0 bases and J shed 7 bases, with 9 bases lying between them. Germline-derived CDR1 and CDR2 are MNHEY and SMNVEV (reference sequence). CDR3 DNA sequence: TGTGCCAGCAGTTTATCTAGTTTCGTCGGGGAGCTGTTTTTT. Residues: CASSLSSFVGELFF.

The rearrangement uses TRBV2 and TRBJ2-7; 7 bases are shared with TRBD1. This CDR3 is built from 16 residues. Germline values: CDR1 SNHLY, CDR2 FYNNEI. Germline trimming cut 3 bases from V and 4 bases from J; bases unmatched to any gene: 12. CDR3 sequence: CASSDPGQAKVYEQYF. CDR3 DNA sequence: TGTGCCAGCAGTGACCCCGGACAGGCAAAAGTGTACGAGCAGTACTTC.

CDR3 DNA: TGTGCCAGCAGCGTGGAGGGGACAGGCGTCCGCGAGCAGTACTTC. Its protein is CASSVEGTGVREQYF. The chain couples TRBV9 to TRBJ2-7; 8 positions agree with TRBD1. The V and J ends lost 2 bases and 6 bases, in that order; junction bases with no gene match: 10. The CDR3 is 15 amino acids. Germline CDR1 and CDR2: SGDLS and YYNGEE.

The CDR3: CASSPIPGTGGVRTRHSGANVLTF. DNA for the CDR3: TGTGCCAGCAGTCCAATCCCCGGGACAGGGGGCGTCCGGACCCGACACTCTGGGGCCAACGTCCTGACTTTC. This chain joins TRBV28 and TRBJ2-6; the match to TRBD1 covers 12 bases. The CDR3 is 24 residues long. V dropped 5 bases and J dropped 0; count of bases not matched to a gene: 23. Looked up from germline, CDR1 is MDHEN and CDR2 is SYDVKM.

The table lists this clone with a few counts. Other nucleotide sequences from this sample produce the same CDR3. This rearrangement joins TRBV27 to TRBJ2-7, with 7 bases identical to TRBD2. V lost 2 bases and J lost 4; bases outside the gene matches: 8. CDR1 and CDR2 (germline): MNHEY, SMNVEV (reference sequence). The length of the CDR3 is 15 residues. CDR3 sequence reads: CASSLRAGPPYEQYF. The CDR3 DNA is TGTGCCAGCAGTTTACGAGCGGGACCCCCTTACGAGCAGTACTTC.

This clone has just one count. This chain connects TRBV2 to TRBJ2-7; D is unclear. Germline CDR1 SNHLY, CDR2 FYNNEI. Trimming removed 8 bases at V and 6 bases at J, with 11 bases between. The CDR3 spans 11 residues. For the CDR3, the DNA is TGTGCCAGCGCAGGCACGGCCGAGCAGTACTTC. It specifies CASAGTAEQYF.

The V call is TRBV5-5, the J call TRBJ1-5, with D possibly being TRBD1 (5 bases). The V end lost 4 bases, the J end lost 0 bases, and 14 bases lay between the germline ends. The germline V gene has CDR1 SGHKS and CDR2 YYEKEE (reference sequence). The CDR3 runs to 16 residues. This CDR3 is CASSPLGGFSNQPQHF. The CDR3 nucleotides are TGTGCCAGCAGCCCACTGGGGGGGTTTAGCAATCAGCCCCAGCATTTT.

The chain employs TRBV16 and TRBJ2-3; no reliable D call. Germline V gene data show CDR1 as KGHSY and CDR2 as FQNENV. Trimming shortened V by 0 bases and J by 8 bases, and 9 bases separated the two germline ends. This CDR3 contains 13 residues. The DNA of the CDR3 is TGTGCCAGCAGCCAATCAACACTAAGTACGCAGTATTTT. Translating gives CASSQSTLSTQYF. Full variable domain (outside the CDR3, taken from reference TRBV16 and TRBJ2-3): GEEVAQTPKHLVRGEGQKAKLYCAPIKGHSYVFWYQQVLKNEFKFLISFQNENVFDETGMPKERFSAKCLPNSPCSLEIQATKLEDSAVYFCASSQSTLSTQYFGPGTRLTVL.

The rearrangement uses TRBV6-5 and TRBJ2-4; 8 nucleotides agree with TRBD2. The CDR3 runs to 14 residues. After removal of 2 bases from V and 6 bases from J, the junction contained 3 bases not matched to a gene. Per the germline V gene, CDR1 is MNHEY and CDR2 is SVGAGI. CDR3 sequence (DNA): TGTGCCAGCAGTTACGGCCTAGCGGGAAACATTCAGTACTTC. Translating gives CASSYGLAGNIQYF.

The DNA for the CDR3 is TGTGCCACCAGTGGCCCCCGGAGCCAAGAGACCCAGTACTTC. It translates to CATSGPRSQETQYF. The V and J genes are TRBV24-1 and TRBJ2-5; D call uncertain. The CDR3 has 14 amino acids. Trimming shortened V by 5 bases and J by 1 base, and 10 bases separated the two germline ends. CDR1 KGHDR and CDR2 SFDVKD come from the germline V gene.

The rearrangement links TRBV5-8 to TRBJ1-5, with 8 bases aligning to TRBD1. The CDR3 contains 16 residues. Per germline, CDR1 SGHTS and CDR2 YDEGEE. V lost 4 bases and J lost 4; bases outside the gene matches: 10. In DNA, the CDR3 is TGTGCCAGCAGCGTTGGGACACAGGGGGTGAATCAGCCCCAGCATTTT. Translation: CASSVGTQGVNQPQHF.

This chain links TRBV12-3 or TRBV12-4 with TRBJ2-1, with D perhaps matching TRBD1 (6 bases). The CDR3 has 13 amino acids. With 4 bases removed from V and 11 bases from J, the gap between germline ends came to 15 bases. CDR3 coding DNA: TGTGCCAGCAGTTCCCGGGACATCCCAAAGCAGTTCTTC. The encoded protein is CASSSRDIPKQFF.

V and J are TRBV13 and TRBJ1-6, with D perhaps matching TRBD1 (5 bases). V lost 1 base and J 7 bases, leaving 8 bases between the germline ends. This CDR3 is 14 amino acids long. Germline V gives CDR1 PRHDT, CDR2 FYEKMQ (reference sequence). The CDR3 spells CASSLERGNSPLHF. For the CDR3, the DNA is TGTGCCAGCAGCTTAGAACGGGGGAATTCACCCCTCCACTTT.

The rearrangement joins TRBV2 to TRBJ1-3, with 10 bases matching TRBD1. The CDR3 extends over 16 amino acids. Germline values: CDR1 SNHLY, CDR2 FYNNEI. V shed 8 bases, J shed 2 bases, and the junction held 9 bases outside the gene matches. CDR3 bases: TGTGCCAGCCGCCGGACAGGGGGTGGCCCTGGAAACACCATATATTTT. Protein: CASRRTGGGPGNTIYF.

The gene calls are TRBV30 and TRBJ2-5; tentative D call: TRBD1 (5 bases). This CDR3 comprises 13 residues. Germline-derived CDR1 and CDR2 are GTSNPN and SVGIG (reference sequence). Trimming took off 2 bases at V and 1 base at J, with 8 bases between the two ends. This chain's CDR3 is CAWSSGPQETQYF. Here the CDR3 DNA reads TGTGCCTGGAGTTCAGGGCCCCAAGAGACCCAGTACTTC.

This chain joins TRBV2 and TRBJ2-7; D possibly corresponds to TRBD1 (5 bases). The CDR3 extends over 14 amino acids. V was clipped by 3 bases and J by 1 base, with 10 bases between them. Germline CDR1 reads SNHLY; CDR2 reads FYNNEI. In nucleotides, the CDR3 is TGTGCCAGCAGTGAGCGGACATTATCCTACGAGCAGTACTTC. Its translation is CASSERTLSYEQYF.

This sequence joins TRBV2 and TRBJ2-7; 8 bases are a match to TRBD2. Unmatched junction bases numbered 4, after V lost 6 bases and J lost 0 bases. CDR3 length: 14 amino acids. Per germline, CDR1 SNHLY and CDR2 FYNNEI. The CDR3 here is CASRETSVSYEQYF. CDR3 in DNA: TGTGCCAGCAGGGAGACTAGCGTCTCCTACGAGCAGTACTTC. Combining the CDR3 with reference TRBV2 and TRBJ2-7 gives the whole variable domain EPEVTQTPSHQVTQMGQEVILRCVPISNHLYFYWYRQILGQKVEFLVSFYNNEISEKSEIFDDQFSVERPDGSNFTLKIRSTKLEDSAMYFCASRETSVSYEQYFGPGTRLTVT.